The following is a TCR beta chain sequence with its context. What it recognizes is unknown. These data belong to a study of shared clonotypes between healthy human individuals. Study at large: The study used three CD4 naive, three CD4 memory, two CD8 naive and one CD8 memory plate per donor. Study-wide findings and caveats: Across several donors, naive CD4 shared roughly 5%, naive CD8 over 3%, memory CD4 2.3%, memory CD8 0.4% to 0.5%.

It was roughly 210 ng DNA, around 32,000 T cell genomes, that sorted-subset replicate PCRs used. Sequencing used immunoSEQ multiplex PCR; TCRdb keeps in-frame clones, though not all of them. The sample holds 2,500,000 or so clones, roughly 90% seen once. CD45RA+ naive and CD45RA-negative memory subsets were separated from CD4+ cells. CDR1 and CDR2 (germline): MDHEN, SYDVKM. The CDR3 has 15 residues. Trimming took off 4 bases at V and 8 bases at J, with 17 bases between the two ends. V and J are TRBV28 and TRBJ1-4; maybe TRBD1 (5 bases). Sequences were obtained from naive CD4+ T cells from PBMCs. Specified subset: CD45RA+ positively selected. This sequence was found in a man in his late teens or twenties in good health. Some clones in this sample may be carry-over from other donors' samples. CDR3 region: CASSSPGQGVEKLFF. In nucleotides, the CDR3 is TGTGCCAGCAGTTCCCCGGGGCAGGGTGTGGAAAAACTGTTTTTT.